Listed below are T cell receptor beta chains from one sample, sequenced in a study of cytomegalovirus exposure and HLA in healthy donors. TCRdb's copy holds only in-frame clones and misses some; the assay was immunoSEQ multiplex PCR. The table counts approximately 110,000 clones; approximately 6.2% lies in the top ten. Sequencing used PBMCs. The origin of the receptors is a man in his forties or fifties in good health and CMV-seropositive. Both conserved end residues are part of each CDR3. Fields, in order: V gene, J gene, D gene, CDR3 DNA, CDR3 protein. D genes are given only for firm matches.

TRBV4-2	TRBJ2-7	NA	TGTGCCAGCAGCCAAGTTGGCAGCTCCTACGAGCAGTACTTC	CASSQVGSSYEQYF
TRBV15	TRBJ1-4	NA	TGTGCCACCAGCAGAGACAGATTTGCAACTAATGAAAAACTGTTTTTT	CATSRDRFATNEKLFF
TRBV27	TRBJ1-4	TRBD1	TGTGCCAGCAGTTTAACGGGACAGACAACTAATGAAAAACTGTTTTTT	CASSLTGQTTNEKLFF
TRBV28	TRBJ2-1	TRBD2	TGTGCCAGCATCCTCAACCCCGGGCTAGCGGGATACAATGAGCAGTTCTTC	CASILNPGLAGYNEQFF
TRBV19	TRBJ2-7	TRBD2	TGTGCCACCAAGAGATTCGGACTAGCGGGGACCTACGAGCAGTACTTC	CATKRFGLAGTYEQYF
TRBV28	TRBJ1-3	TRBD1	TGTGCCAGCGGCGGGACAGGGCCTGGAAACACCATATATTTT	CASGGTGPGNTIYF
TRBV4-3	TRBJ1-2	TRBD1	TGCGCCAGCAGCCAAGATCCAGGCGGGACAGCCTATGGCTACACCTTC	CASSQDPGGTAYGYTF
TRBV9	TRBJ1-1	NA	TGTGCCAGCAGCGTCGCGGACTTGAACACTGAAGCTTTCTTT	CASSVADLNTEAFF
TRBV4-3	TRBJ2-2	NA	TGCGCCAGCAGCGAAACTAACACCGGGGAGCTGTTTTTT	CASSETNTGELFF
TRBV27	TRBJ2-6	NA	TGTGCCAGCAGTTCACAGGGTACAGGGGCCAACGTCCTGACTTTC	CASSSQGTGANVLTF